This T cell receptor beta chain comes out of a study of OX40 agonist ivuxolimab in advanced cancers. In the study overall: Ivuxolimab was a fully human IgG2 agonistic monoclonal antibody targeting the costimulatory receptor OX40 (CD134). Intravenous ivuxolimab was administered to patients every 2 weeks at six dose levels: 0.01, 0.1, 0.3, 1.5, 3 and 10 mg/kg. Of the 50 or so patients in dose escalation, some 19 had hepatocellular carcinoma, around 15 had melanoma, 9 had renal cell carcinoma and 9 had head and neck cancer. In the dose-escalation cohort, 70% to 85% of patients were male, and the mean age was roughly 60 years with a range of about 23 to 79. Prior anti-PD-1, anti-PD-L1 or anti-CTLA-4 therapy was permitted, and approximately 39% of dose-escalation patients had received checkpoint inhibitors. Partial responses were achieved by three dose-escalation patients, of whom one had hepatocellular carcinoma and two had cutaneous melanoma. The point of sequencing TCRbeta in the periphery was to test whether ivuxolimab changed TCR sequence diversity and drove clonal T-cell expansion. The paper reports the monotherapy dose-escalation portion (N = 52 patients) of the phase I ivuxolimab trial.

The sample holds a few counts of this clone. The antigen it recognizes is unknown. Base quality data are lacking; no much larger clone is found one base away. Patients with autoimmune disease history or receiving systemic immunosuppression were excluded from the trial. Peripheral blood for TCR sequencing was collected from all dose cohorts at baseline, on cycle 4 day 1, and on cycle 7 day 1. Samples came from an open-label, multicenter, first-in-human phase I dose-escalation trial of ivuxolimab. Adults with locally advanced or metastatic melanoma, renal cell carcinoma, hepatocellular carcinoma or head and neck squamous cell carcinoma were enrolled in the trial. CD4+ and CD8+ T cells were sorted separately from peripheral blood before TCR sequencing. What the authors observed across the whole study: On average, CD8+ T cells showed more expanded clones than CD4+ T cells after ivuxolimab. The antigen specificity of the clonally expanded peripheral T cells was not determined. Low levels of normalized T-cell clonal expansion were also shown by some nonresponding patients. In partial responders in the 0.1-3.0 mg/kg groups, normalized peripheral clonal expansion was found to be among the lowest, especially among CD8+ T cells. Clonal expansion of both CD4+ and CD8+ blood T cells was observed from baseline to week 6 at doses 0.1 to 3.0 mg/kg.

The CDR3 contains 14 residues, cysteine and phenylalanine counted. Only the CDR3 portion is preserved as DNA: 42 bases, with reading frame beginning at the first base. V sheds 4 bases and J sheds 5 bases, leaving 12 bases between their ends. Per the germline V gene, MDHEN is the CDR1 and SYDVKM is the CDR2. For sequencing of the TCRbeta CDR3 region, genomic DNA was extracted from the sorted cells. TCRbeta CDR3 regions were sequenced using the immunoSEQ Assay. TCRdb limited this immuneACCESS table to in-frame rearrangements with V and J called. A share of clones is missing; checked studies link under half to unresolved V genes, and the rest is unexplained. This sample gives some 81,000 clones in total; about 86% of them show up just once. The ten biggest clones cover about 0.73% of the sample.

This TCR derives from an adult with an advanced solid tumor such as melanoma, head and neck, liver or kidney cancer. The material was CD4+ or CD8+ T cells sorted from blood, obtained in a trial of the OX40 agonist ivuxolimab. The receptor chain draws on TRBV28 and TRBJ1-3; no D gene call is confident. The base sequence is TGTGCCAGCAGTTCCCTCGGACGGCGAAACACCATATATTTT. Its translation reads: CASSSLGRRNTIYF.